This T cell receptor beta chain was identified during a study of blood T cell repertoires in COVID-19. Assay: immunoSEQ multiplex PCR; the TCRdb copy retains only in-frame clones and omits some. The sample holds around 100,000 clones; more than 85% are singletons and the top ten take roughly 3.1%. Losses at the gene ends were 6 bases for V and 4 bases for J; bases not matched to a gene: 5. This CDR3 contains 13 residues. Germline CDR1 MNHEY, CDR2 SVGAGI. This clonotype was sampled from a man between 45 and 60 years old with active or convalescent COVID-19. Sequenced input: peripheral blood. This chain uses TRBV6-5 with TRBJ2-5; 7 bases are shared with TRBD2. In DNA, the CDR3 is TGTGCCAGCAGCACTATAGCGGGAGAGACCCAGTACTTC. It translates to CASSTIAGETQYF.